The 28 T cell receptor beta chains below come from one sample, sequenced in a study of shared clonotypes between healthy human individuals. As defined, naive CD8 cells were CD45RO-negative and positively selected for CCR7, with terminally differentiated effector memory CD45RA+ cells excluded. Produced via immunoSEQ multiplex PCR; TCRdb's table is partial and in-frame only. The repertoire includes some 2.1 million clones, 90% to 95% of them detected once, and 1.5% to 2% sits in the top ten. The sample comprised naive CD8+ T cells from PBMCs. Receptors originate from a man between 18 and 35 years old in good health. Some clones in this sample may be carry-over from other donors' samples.

V gene TRBV27 combines with J gene TRBJ2-1, with D perhaps matching TRBD2 (6 bases). The ends were cut back, 5 bases at V and 4 bases at J, with 12 bases in the middle. The germline V gene encodes CDR1 MNHEY and CDR2 SMNVEV (reference sequence). The CDR3 covers 14 residues. The CDR3 nucleotides are TGTGCCAGCAGTAACAGCGGGTGGTACAATGAGCAGTTCTTC. Residues: CASSNSGWYNEQFF.

DNA of the CDR3: TGTGCCAGCAGCTTGTTTGGGCAGATCCTTTCCTACGAGCAGTACTTC. Amino acids: CASSLFGQILSYEQYF. The V and J genes are TRBV5-6 and TRBJ2-7, with unresolved D. V lost 1 base to trimming and J lost 1 base, with 15 bases between them. Germline CDR1 reads SGHDT; CDR2 reads YYEEEE. The CDR3 has 16 residues. Variable domain in full (rest from reference TRBV5-6 and TRBJ2-7): DAGVTQSPTHLIKTRGQQVTLRCSPKSGHDTVSWYQQALGQGPQFIFQYYEEEERQRGNFPDRFSGHQFPNYSSELNVNALLLGDSALYLCASSLFGQILSYEQYFGPGTRLTVT.

The chain couples TRBV15 to TRBJ1-2; D possibly corresponds to TRBD1 (5 bases). V gave up 5 bases and J gave up 4 bases, with 20 bases separating them. The length of the CDR3 is 16 residues. CDR1 LNHNV and CDR2 YYDKDF come from the germline V gene (reference sequence). CDR3 sequence reads: CATSDHGRQLPYGYTF. DNA of the CDR3: TGTGCCACCAGCGATCATGGTAGACAGCTCCCCTATGGCTACACCTTC.

The genes are TRBV5-1 and TRBJ2-7; TRBD2 aligns across 16 bases. CDR1 is SGHRS, CDR2 YFSETQ, per germline. This CDR3 is built from 19 residues. Unmatched junction bases numbered 13, after V lost 4 bases and J lost 3 bases. The CDR3 is CASSEKPGLAGGLGYEQYF. The CDR3 DNA reads TGCGCCAGCAGCGAAAAGCCGGGACTAGCGGGAGGGTTAGGCTACGAGCAGTACTTC.

This clone was counted once. The chain joins TRBV7-3 to TRBJ2-6, with D possibly TRBD1 on 6 matching bases. The germline V gene has CDR1 SGHTA and CDR2 FQGTGA. The CDR3 length is 19 residues. Trimming shortened V by 5 bases and J by 0 bases, and 20 bases separated the two germline ends. The CDR3 DNA is TGTGCCAGCAGCACGTCAACGGGACACCTCAGCTCTGGGGCCAACGTCCTGACTTTC. Protein product: CASSTSTGHLSSGANVLTF.

Notes on this clone: The same CDR3 can be traced to other DNA sequences in this sample. The genes are TRBV9 and TRBJ1-1; D unresolved. This CDR3 has 15 amino acids. Germline assignment: CDR1 SGDLS and CDR2 YYNGEE. V was pared by 4 bases and J by 0 bases, with 13 bases between. As DNA, the CDR3 is TGTGCCAGCAGCCCTCGTGGAGGCCTGAACACTGAAGCTTTCTTT. Translated: CASSPRGGLNTEAFF. Full variable domain (rest looked up from reference TRBV9 and TRBJ1-1): DSGVTQTPKHLITATGQRVTLRCSPRSGDLSVYWYQQSLDQGLQFLIQYYNGEERAKGNILERFSAQQFPDLHSELNLSSLELGDSALYFCASSPRGGLNTEAFFGQGTRLTVV.

J is TRBJ2-3 and V is TRBV27; D is possibly TRBD1 (5 bases). Germline CDR1 is MNHEY and CDR2 is SMNVEV (reference sequence). This CDR3 has 16 amino acids. Trimming shortened V by 2 bases and J by 1 base, and 13 bases separated the two germline ends. CDR3 coding DNA: TGTGCCAGCAGTTTACCTACAGGAAGCGGCACAGATACGCAGTATTTT. The encoded protein is CASSLPTGSGTDTQYF.

A note on this clone: Within the sample, other DNA sequences also encode this same CDR3. The CDR3 DNA reads TGTGCCAGCAGTTTAAAGGAGACCCAGTACTTC. This codes for CASSLKETQYF. The chain links TRBV28 to TRBJ2-5, with D uncertain. This CDR3 contains 11 residues. Germline values: CDR1 MDHEN, CDR2 SYDVKM. Deletions cut 2 bases from V and 5 bases from J, with 3 bases between.

This chain connects TRBV14 to TRBJ2-1; 9 bases agree with TRBD1. CDR1 is SGHDN and CDR2 is FVKESK in the germline V gene. J lost 4 bases, V lost 5 bases, and 15 bases had no gene match. This CDR3 region has 18 residues. The DNA for the CDR3 is TGTGCCAGCAGCACGGGACAGGGCTATCAAGGCACTTACAATGAGCAGTTCTTC. Its protein product is CASSTGQGYQGTYNEQFF.

The rearrangement links TRBV13 to TRBJ2-7; 7 bases fit TRBD2. The CDR3 contains 15 residues. Trimming took 5 bases from V and 0 from J; bases not matched to a gene: 7. CDR1 and CDR2 from the germline V gene are PRHDT and FYEKMQ (reference sequence). This chain's CDR3 is CASSQRTSGSYEQYF. CDR3 sequence (DNA): TGTGCCAGCAGCCAACGGACTAGTGGCTCCTACGAGCAGTACTTC.

V usage is TRBV5-1 and J usage is TRBJ2-7; either TRBD1 or TRBD2 may fit D (5 bases each). The CDR3 contains 14 residues. The germline V gene has CDR1 SGHRS and CDR2 YFSETQ. V was trimmed by 4 bases and J by 7 bases, leaving 18 bases between them. CDR3 sequence (DNA): TGCGCCAGCAGCGGGGGTCCGACGGAGAGGGAGCAGTACTTC. This gives the protein CASSGGPTEREQYF.

The chain couples TRBV29-1 to TRBJ1-3; 8 nucleotides match TRBD1. The V segment lost 7 bases and the J segment 2 bases; nucleotides outside the gene matches: 7. The CDR3 runs to 14 residues. Germline CDR1 and CDR2: SQVTM and ANQGSEA. The CDR3 here is CSGRGQGPGNTIYF. The DNA of the CDR3 is TGCAGCGGGAGAGGACAGGGCCCTGGAAACACCATATATTTT. The variable domain in full, with the rest retrieved from reference TRBV29-1 and TRBJ1-3, is SAVISQKPSRDICQRGTSLTIQCQVDSQVTMMFWYRQQPGQSLTLIATANQGSEATYESGFVIDKFPISRPNLTFSTLTVSNMSPEDSSIYLCSGRGQGPGNTIYFGEGSWLTVV.

This chain links TRBV4-1 with TRBJ1-4, with 10 bases that match TRBD1. The CDR3 spans 16 residues. The germline gives CDR1 MGHRA, CDR2 YSYEKL. J lost 7 bases, V lost 1 base, and 6 bases had no gene match. The CDR3 sequence: CASSQGRQGASEKLFF. The CDR3 DNA follows: TGCGCCAGCAGCCAAGGTAGACAGGGGGCTTCTGAAAAACTGTTTTTT.

J is TRBJ1-2 and V is TRBV11-2; D is ambiguous. Trimming removed 2 bases from V and 5 bases from J, with 12 bases in between. The germline CDR1 and CDR2 sequences are SGHAT and FQNNGV. CDR3 length: 14 residues. CDR3 coding DNA: TGTGCCAGCAGCTTATTCGGGGAGTGGTATGGCTACACCTTC. It yields the protein CASSLFGEWYGYTF.

Comment on this clone: This same CDR3 is encoded by further DNA sequences in the sample. The V and J genes are TRBV27 and TRBJ2-5; no firm D call. Germline CDR1 and CDR2: MNHEY and SMNVEV (reference sequence). Trimming shortened V by 1 base and J by 3 bases, and 9 bases separated the two germline ends. This CDR3 is 14 amino acids long. In DNA, the CDR3 is TGTGCCAGCAGTTTATTGGGCAGGAAAGAGACCCAGTACTTC. Protein product: CASSLLGRKETQYF.

The chain has TRBV19 and TRBJ2-7; TRBD2 aligns across 9 bases. The germline V gene encodes CDR1 LNHDA and CDR2 SQIVND (reference sequence). The length of the CDR3 is 15 residues. Losses at the gene ends were 6 bases for V and 4 bases for J; bases not matched to a gene: 10. The CDR3 DNA is TGTGCCAGTAGCCCCGTACTCCTAGCGGGATACGAGCAGTACTTC. Translation: CASSPVLLAGYEQYF.

This clone showed up just once. The chain uses TRBV4-3 and TRBJ1-1; 9 bases fit TRBD1. Germline values: CDR1 LGHNA, CDR2 YSLEER. The V segment lost 4 bases and the J segment 1 base; nucleotides outside the gene matches: 7. This CDR3 spans 16 amino acids. CDR3 residues: CASSLGDRVPNTEAFF. The CDR3 region has the DNA TGCGCCAGCAGCCTGGGGGACAGGGTCCCGAACACTGAAGCTTTCTTT.

The gene calls are TRBV19 and TRBJ2-2, with TRBD2 matching over 11 bases. CDR3 length: 17 residues. The germline V gene has CDR1 LNHDA and CDR2 SQIVND (reference sequence). Unmatched junction bases numbered 12, after V lost 5 bases and J lost 7 bases. The CDR3: CASSELAGEPLFGELFF. The CDR3 DNA is TGTGCCAGTAGTGAACTAGCGGGAGAACCCCTCTTCGGGGAGCTGTTTTTT.

With respect to this clone: The sample holds other DNA sequences that translate to the same CDR3. V and J are TRBV28 and TRBJ2-7; 9 nucleotides align to TRBD1. Germline-derived CDR1 and CDR2 are MDHEN and SYDVKM. The CDR3 covers 13 residues. J gave up 4 bases and V 3 bases, and 1 base lay outside the gene matches. The CDR3 nucleotides read TGTGCCAGCAGTTTTGGACAGGGGTACGAGCAGTACTTC. This encodes CASSFGQGYEQYF.

J is TRBJ2-1 and V is TRBV7-3; D is perhaps TRBD1 (6 bases). Germline-derived CDR1 and CDR2 are SGHTA and FQGTGA. Trimming pared 5 bases from V and 10 bases from J, leaving 24 bases between. The CDR3 contains 16 residues. CDR3 region: CASSPGWTSYQGEQFF. The CDR3 bases are TGTGCCAGCAGCCCAGGGTGGACTTCCTACCAGGGGGAGCAGTTCTTC.

This chain joins TRBV2 and TRBJ2-1; 8 bases match TRBD1. This CDR3 has 14 amino acids. V lost 3 bases, J lost 5 bases, and 3 bases stayed unmatched. Looked up from germline, CDR1 is SNHLY and CDR2 is FYNNEI. The CDR3 nucleotides read TGTGCCAGCAGTGACAGGGGGCTTAACAATGAGCAGTTCTTC. Translated: CASSDRGLNNEQFF.

The sample holds a few counts of this clone. This chain joins TRBV7-9 and TRBJ1-1; D is uncertain. Trimming cost V 10 bases and J 6 bases, with 15 bases left between them. There are 12 residues in the CDR3. The germline V gene has CDR1 SEHNR and CDR2 FQNEAQ (reference sequence). CDR3 region: CAIRLPEPEAFF. The CDR3 DNA reads TGTGCCATCCGACTCCCCGAACCTGAAGCTTTCTTT.

The chain has TRBV9 and TRBJ2-7; D is perhaps TRBD1 or TRBD2 (5 bases each). The ends were cut back, 6 bases at V and 7 bases at J, with 17 bases in the middle. The germline gives CDR1 SGDLS, CDR2 YYNGEE. The CDR3 length is 13 residues. CDR3 loop: CASTQGAVGEQYF. CDR3 DNA: TGTGCCAGCACGCAGGGAGCGGTAGGTGAGCAGTACTTC.

The chain links TRBV7-2 to TRBJ2-7, with TRBD1 matching 9 bases. This CDR3 is 13 amino acids long. V was pared by 6 bases and J by 5 bases, with 5 bases of the junction left unmatched. The germline V gene encodes CDR1 SGHTA and CDR2 FQGNSA. The CDR3 spells CASRVTGGDEQYF. The CDR3 nucleotides are TGTGCCAGCAGGGTTACAGGGGGCGACGAGCAGTACTTC.

The chain joins TRBV10-2 to TRBJ2-7; TRBD1 matches 7 bases. The V gene end was trimmed by 8 bases and the J gene end by 3 bases; junction bases not matched to a gene: 4. Per germline, CDR1 WSHSY and CDR2 SAAADI. The CDR3 contains 12 residues. The DNA of the CDR3 is TGCGCCAGCGGGGGACAGAACTACGAGCAGTACTTC. This encodes CASGGQNYEQYF.

V and J are TRBV6-1 and TRBJ1-2; D gene unclear. Trimming cost V 6 bases and J 4 bases, with 15 bases left between them. Germline V gives CDR1 MNHNS, CDR2 SASEGT. CDR3 size: 14 residues. The CDR3, as DNA: TGTGCCAGCAGGGATGGGCCGGACCTCTATGGCTACACCTTC. Its protein is CASRDGPDLYGYTF.

The rearrangement joins TRBV12-5 to TRBJ2-3; a weak D match, TRBD1 (6 bases). This CDR3 comprises 15 residues. Germline CDR1 reads LGHNT; CDR2 reads FRNRAP. V gave up 4 bases and J gave up 1 base, with 12 bases separating them. The CDR3 DNA reads TGTGCTAGTGGTTCGACAGGAGCTGGCACAGATACGCAGTATTTT. It specifies CASGSTGAGTDTQYF. Filled out from reference TRBV12-5 and TRBJ2-3, the complete variable domain reads DARVTQTPRHKVTEMGQEVTMRCQPILGHNTVFWYRQTMMQGLELLAYFRNRAPLDDSGMPKDRFSAEMPDATLATLKIQPSEPRDSAVYFCASGSTGAGTDTQYFGPGTRLTVL.

This sequence joins TRBV15 and TRBJ1-4; the D gene is possibly TRBD1 (6 bases). The CDR3 has 15 amino acids. With 3 bases removed from V and 5 bases from J, the gap between germline ends came to 13 bases. Germline assignment: CDR1 LNHNV and CDR2 YYDKDF (reference sequence). The CDR3 spells CATSRRGTMNEKLFF. CDR3 DNA sequence: TGTGCCACCAGCAGGCGGGGGACAATGAATGAAAAACTGTTTTTT.